This is a list of T cell receptor beta chains from one sample in a study of blood T cell repertoires in COVID-19. Sequencing used immunoSEQ multiplex PCR; TCRdb keeps in-frame clones, though not all of them. The sample comprises about 270,000 clones, 85% to 90% of which are singletons, and roughly 2.5% rests with the top ten. The specimen sequenced was PBMCs or T cells enriched from blood (not recorded which). The receptor set was obtained from a woman between 18 and 30 years old who had recovered from COVID-19. The CDR3 runs from the conserved cysteine through the conserved F or W. A D gene is named only where the DNA matches it firmly. For some rows the clone size is stated as once, few or many, or as a class when expanded; others skip it.

TRBJ1-1 TRBV6-5 TRBD1 NA TGTGCCAGCACCCTAGGACAGGGGACGAACACTGAAGCTTTCTTT CASTLGQGTNTEAFF
TRBJ2-2 TRBV4-1 NA NA TGCGCCAGCAGCCAGGAGGCCGGGGAGCTGTTTTTT CASSQEAGELFF
TRBJ2-7 TRBV7-8 TRBD2 NA TGTGCCAGCAGCTTATCTAGCGGGGGGGCCCTTCTCTACGAGCAGTACTTC CASSLSSGGALLYEQYF
TRBJ2-2 TRBV11-3 NA NA TGTGCCAGCAGCCCCGCGGGCGGGCTTAACAAACCCTCCGGGGAGCTGTTTTTT CASSPAGGLNKPSGELFF
TRBJ1-2 TRBV5-6 NA NA TGTGCCAGCAGCTTGTATGGTGTTCGGTCAGGGGTATATGGCTACACCTTC CASSLYGVRSGVYGYTF
TRBJ2-7 TRBV6-2/TRBV6-3 NA NA TGTGCCAGCAGTTACGGGGCAGTCTACGAGCAGTACTTC CASSYGAVYEQYF
TRBJ1-5 TRBV15 NA NA TGTGCCACCAGCAGTTGGGGGGAAAGGCCCCAGCATTTT CATSSWGERPQHF
TRBJ2-3 TRBV13 NA NA TGTGCCAGCAGGCGGGGCACAGATACGCAGTATTTT CASRRGTDTQYF
TRBJ1-2 TRBV25-1 NA NA TGTGCCAGCAGTGAATCAGTAACGTCAGCGTATGGCTACACCTTC CASSESVTSAYGYTF
TRBJ2-3 TRBV18 TRBD1 NA TGTGCCAGCTCACCAACTGGGACAGGGATCGCAGATACGCAGTATTTT CASSPTGTGIADTQYF
TRBJ2-3 TRBV10-1 NA NA TGCGCCAGCAGCAGGGAAGTTGAAGATACGCAGTATTTT CASSREVEDTQYF
TRBJ2-7 TRBV5-6 TRBD1 NA TGTGCCAGCGACGGCCCGGGACAGGGGGCGCCGGGCGAGCAGTACTTC CASDGPGQGAPGEQYF
TRBJ2-1 TRBV4-2 NA NA TGTGCCAGCAGCATTGGGAGATTGGGATCCTACAATGAGCAGTTCTTC CASSIGRLGSYNEQFF
TRBJ2-1 TRBV7-3 TRBD2 NA TGTGCCAGCAGCTTGAGCGGGGGGCGGTACAATGAGCAGTTCTTC CASSLSGGRYNEQFF
TRBJ1-5 TRBV2 NA NA TGTGCCAGCAAAGGACAAGCCAATCAGCCCCAGCATTTT CASKGQANQPQHF
TRBJ1-6 TRBV6-5 NA NA TGTGCCAGCAGTTCGGGACAACATAATTCACCCCTCCACTTT CASSSGQHNSPLHF
TRBJ1-2 TRBV5-5 TRBD1 NA TGTGCCAGCAGTAGCGACAGGGGATACACCTTC CASSSDRGYTF
TRBJ1-1 TRBV10-2 NA NA TGCGCCAGCACCGAACCCGGGACTGGGGACACTGAAGCTTTCTTT CASTEPGTGDTEAFF
TRBJ1-2 TRBV7-9 NA NA TGTGCCAGCAGCCACCAGGGCAACTATGGCTACACCTTC CASSHQGNYGYTF
TRBJ1-6 TRBV4-1 TRBD1 few TGCGCCAGCAGCCTTCTCGGGACAGCCTATAATTCACCCCTCCACTTT CASSLLGTAYNSPLHF